This T cell receptor beta chain was captured by sequencing in a study of blood T cell repertoires in COVID-19. Study summary: Acute-phase and convalescent COVID-19 samples originated in the United States, Italy and Spain. The analysed material was cDNA or gDNA that came from T cells, B-cell-depleted T cells, or PBMCs.

Looked up from germline, CDR1 is MDHEN and CDR2 is SYDVKM. This CDR3 has 14 residues. Trimming stripped 0 bases from V and 3 bases from J, with 9 bases between. Measured with immunoSEQ multiplex PCR; TCRdb has only the in-frame clones, and not every one. The table has 80,000 or so clones, around 84% seen once. Sequenced material: peripheral blood. The clonotype was recovered from a man in his fifties or sixties with COVID-19, enrolled during active disease. The V and J genes are TRBV28 and TRBJ2-7; weak D call: TRBD2 (6 bases). CDR3 loop: CASSLWGGVYEQYF. Written as DNA, the CDR3 is TGTGCCAGCAGTTTATGGGGAGGAGTCTACGAGCAGTACTTC.